The 17 T cell receptor beta chains reported below all come from one sample, sequenced in a study of CD8 T cells in ankylosing spondylitis. TCRdb reprocessed the 5' RACE reads via MiXCR and lists one record per CDR3 protein. The sample carries roughly 48,000 distinct CDR3 sequences, 7.4% recorded once. The sequenced sample consisted of blood, either unsorted or a sorted T cell fraction (not recorded which). Source of these receptors: a female donor with ankylosing spondylitis or in good health (not recorded which).

This clonotype was observed at least ten times. The chain has TRBV5-1 and TRBJ1-2; 9 bases agree with TRBD1. The CDR3 is 14 amino acids. Trimming at V came to 4 bases and at J to 8 bases, leaving 9 bases not matched to a gene. The germline CDR1 and CDR2 sequences are SGHRS and YFSETQ. Here the CDR3 reads CASSQAGTGTGYTF. CDR3 nucleotides: TGCGCCAGCAGCCAAGCCGGGACAGGGACCGGCTACACCTTC.

In its sample, this clonotype was seen many times. DNA of the CDR3: TGCAGTGTTCGGGGGTTAGACGAGCAGTACTTC. Protein sequence: CSVRGLDEQYF. The rearrangement joins TRBV20-1 to TRBJ2-7, with D perhaps TRBD2 (6 bases). The CDR3 contains 11 residues. The germline gives CDR1 DFQATT, CDR2 SNEGSKA (reference sequence). V was shortened by 7 bases and J by 5 bases, with 12 bases between the two germline ends.

This clonotype came up many times. The chain has TRBV6-1 and TRBJ2-2; 7 bases align to TRBD1. The CDR3 runs 17 residues. V trimming: 5 bases; J trimming: 1 base; junction bases outside the gene matches: 10. Germline V gene sequence: CDR1 MNHNS, CDR2 SASEGT. The CDR3 loop is CASSLLIRGLNTGELFF. For the CDR3, the DNA is TGTGCCAGCAGTCTCCTAATCAGGGGGTTGAACACCGGGGAGCTGTTTTTT.

This clonotype appeared many times. The rearrangement links TRBV20-1 to TRBJ1-2, with TRBD1 as a possible D gene (6 bases). This CDR3 has 13 amino acids. Germline CDR1 reads DFQATT; CDR2 reads SNEGSKA (reference sequence). V gave up 6 bases and J gave up 4 bases, with 15 bases separating them. Written as DNA, the CDR3 is TGCAGTGCGGGGGCGTTGTGGACCTATGGCTACACCTTC. This translates into CSAGALWTYGYTF.

This clonotype was counted ten times or more. The chain has TRBV7-2 and TRBJ1-1; 9 nucleotides align to TRBD1. This CDR3 spans 16 amino acids. Germline assignment: CDR1 SGHTA and CDR2 FQGNSA. The J segment lost 1 base and the V segment lost 4 bases, leaving 7 bases of the junction unmatched. CDR3 in amino acids: CASSSGTGKRNTEAFF. CDR3 DNA: TGTGCCAGCAGCTCCGGGACAGGGAAGAGGAACACTGAAGCTTTCTTT.

This clonotype was counted between two and nine times. The chain couples TRBV7-3 to TRBJ2-1; TRBD2 agrees at 11 bases. Germline CDR1 reads SGHTA; CDR2 reads FQGTGA. The CDR3 runs 17 residues. Losses at the gene ends were 2 bases for V and 3 bases for J; bases not matched to a gene: 6. This CDR3 is CASSLWASGGNYNEQFF. The CDR3, as DNA: TGTGCCAGCAGCTTATGGGCTAGCGGGGGGAACTACAATGAGCAGTTCTTC.

The sample holds many counts of this clonotype. J is TRBJ1-2 and V is TRBV5-1, with TRBD1 identical over 10 bases. V shed 4 bases and J 4 bases; nucleotides not matched to a gene: 16. Germline V lookup: CDR1 SGHRS, CDR2 YFSETQ. CDR3 length: 18 amino acids. CDR3: CASSLQKGQGTFFYGYTF. The CDR3 DNA reads as TGCGCCAGCAGCCTACAAAAGGGACAGGGGACGTTCTTCTATGGCTACACCTTC.

This chain connects TRBV19 to TRBJ2-5; the D gene is possibly TRBD1 (6 bases). CDR3 length equals 15 residues. Germline values: CDR1 LNHDA, CDR2 SQIVND (reference sequence). Trimming removed 6 bases from V and 1 base from J, with 15 bases in between. The DNA of the CDR3 is TGTGCCAGTAGCACCAAATACAGGGCCCAAGAGACCCAGTACTTC. It encodes CASSTKYRAQETQYF.

This clonotype was recorded at least ten times. This sequence joins TRBV29-1 and TRBJ2-1; D call uncertain. Germline assignment: CDR1 SQVTM and CDR2 ANQGSEA. The germline V and J ends were trimmed by 4 bases and 10 bases, with 8 bases remaining between them. This CDR3 spans 10 amino acids. CDR3 sequence: CSVVLGEQFF. In DNA form, the CDR3 reads TGCAGCGTTGTTTTAGGGGAGCAGTTCTTC.

This clonotype occurred many times. V and J are TRBV5-6 and TRBJ2-2; 10 nucleotides align to TRBD1. CDR3 length: 16 amino acids. Trimming took 2 bases from V and 3 from J; bases not matched to a gene: 4. In germline, CDR1 is SGHDT, CDR2 YYEEEE. DNA of the CDR3: TGTGCCAGCAGCTTAAGACAGGGGGCGCACACCGGGGAGCTGTTTTTT. As protein: CASSLRQGAHTGELFF.

At least ten counts were recorded for this clonotype. Sequence at one end of the junction differs from germline and may be a read error. The chain uses TRBV7-7 and TRBJ2-6; the D is unclear. There are 13 residues in the CDR3. The germline gives CDR1 SSHAT, CDR2 FNYEAQ (reference sequence). This chain's CDR3 is CASSNAGANVLTF. DNA for the CDR3: TGTGCTAGCAGCAACGCCGGGGCCAACGTCCTGACTTTC.

This clonotype was observed many times. The chain recombines TRBV5-6 with TRBJ2-1; a possible D gene is TRBD1 (5 bases). The CDR3 runs 13 residues. Germline-derived CDR1 and CDR2 are SGHDT and YYEEEE. Trimming took off 2 bases at V and 4 bases at J, with 7 bases between the two ends. The CDR3 nucleotides are TGTGCCAGCAGCTTTGCAGGGTACAATGAGCAGTTCTTC. Protein sequence: CASSFAGYNEQFF.

This clonotype was observed many times. J is TRBJ1-2 and V is TRBV6-1; D remains unclear. This CDR3 contains 13 residues. From germline, CDR1 is MNHNS and CDR2 SASEGT. With 6 bases removed from V and 5 bases from J, the gap between germline ends came to 13 bases. The CDR3 sequence: CASSERAGYGYTF. The CDR3, as DNA: TGTGCCAGCAGCGAGAGGGCGGGGTATGGCTACACCTTC.

Ten or more counts support this clonotype. CDR3 in DNA: TGTGCCAGCTGGGATGGGGAGGGGATGGACACTGAAGCTTTCTTT. Protein: CASWDGEGMDTEAFF. The chain couples TRBV6-1 to TRBJ1-1; D perhaps matches TRBD1 (5 bases). Germline V gene data show CDR1 as MNHNS and CDR2 as SASEGT. This CDR3 has 15 amino acids. V was pared by 8 bases and J by 3 bases, with 19 bases between.

This clonotype was seen repeatedly, ten times or more. The V and J genes are TRBV27 and TRBJ2-2; 9 nucleotides align to TRBD1. Germline-derived CDR1 and CDR2 are MNHEY and SMNVEV (reference sequence). The CDR3 runs 15 residues. Germline trimming cut 4 bases from V and 6 bases from J; bases unmatched to any gene: 6. In DNA form, the CDR3 reads TGTGCCAGCAGTTCCGGACAGGGGATCGCCGGGGAGCTGTTTTTT. It translates to CASSSGQGIAGELFF.

In the case of this clonotype: Possible read error: a much larger clone is one base away. The chain joins TRBV3-1 to TRBJ1-2, with D possibly matching TRBD1 (6 bases). Germline V gives CDR1 LGHDT, CDR2 YNNKEL (reference sequence). This CDR3 spans 19 amino acids. The V end was cut by 11 bases, the J end by 4 bases, with 35 bases between. This chain's CDR3 is CACCQVMLGAEHSTYGYTF. The CDR3 DNA reads as TGTGCCTGCTGCCAAGTCATGTTGGGGGCCGAACACTCAACCTATGGCTACACCTTC.

This clonotype was counted many times. The rearrangement links TRBV5-1 to TRBJ2-1; D is perhaps TRBD2 (5 bases). This CDR3 region has 13 residues. In germline, CDR1 is SGHRS, CDR2 YFSETQ. The ends were cut back, 0 bases at V and 12 bases at J, with 13 bases in the middle. CDR3 nucleotide sequence: TGCGCCAGCAGCTTGGGGGGATCAAGCGGGCAGTTCTTC. The encoded protein is CASSLGGSSGQFF.